This TCR beta chain came from a study of OX40 agonist ivuxolimab in advanced cancers. A remark on this clone: The antigen is unknown.

Study results and caveats: Antigen specificity remained undetermined for the expanded peripheral T cells. CD8+ T cells averaged more expanded clones than CD4+.

The CDR3 runs 15 residues. The V gene's germline CDR1 is MNHEY and CDR2 SMNVEV (reference sequence). V lost 6 bases and J lost 4; bases outside the gene matches: 9. Sequencing was performed with immunoSEQ multiplex PCR; in TCRdb, only in-frame clones are kept and a portion is missing. The sample includes some 50,000 clones, about 75% of them seen just once. The V and J genes are TRBV27 and TRBJ1-1, with 9 nucleotides matching TRBD1. The material was CD4+ or CD8+ T cells sorted from blood, obtained in a trial of the OX40 agonist ivuxolimab. This receptor was identified in an adult with an advanced solid tumor such as melanoma, head and neck, liver or kidney cancer. The CDR3 is CASSRDRDHSTEAFF. The CDR3 DNA sequence: TGTGCCAGCAGCCGGGACAGGGATCACAGCACTGAAGCTTTCTTT.